The 27 T cell receptor beta chains listed next were all sequenced from one sample in a study of shared clonotypes between healthy human individuals (dated by TCRdb to 2020 to 2022). The protocol used for the library was the immunoSEQ multiplex PCR assay. What TCRdb holds here is the immuneACCESS table cut down to in-frame rearrangements. Part of the clones is not present; checked against another copy, under half of the missing clones reflect an unresolved V gene, and the others are unexplained. The sample table shows around 2,100,000 clones, and approximately 95% are seen once. More than 0.95% of the sample goes to the ten largest clones. CD8 naive samples were obtained by positive selection for CCR7 among CD45RO-negative cells, yielding a CD45RA+CCR7+ population from which TemRA cells were excluded. Sequencing was done on a sample of naive CD8+ T cells sorted from blood. Explained via the paper, the cell subset or site label denotes: CD45RA+CCR7+. These receptors were taken from a man between 18 and 29 years old in good health.

This clone was found many times. An end of the junction differs from the germline gene, which may be a read error. This chain connects TRBV5-1 to TRBJ2-5, with TRBD1 matching over 8 bases. Per the germline V gene, CDR1 is SGHRS and CDR2 is YFSETQ. The CDR3 is 15 residues long. The CDR3 DNA is TGCGCCAGCAGTTTGGGACAGGCCCTTCAAGAGACCCAGTACTTC. Residues: CASSLGQALQETQYF.

The chain combines TRBV5-1 with TRBJ1-5; 7 nucleotides line up with TRBD1. The germline V gene has CDR1 SGHRS and CDR2 YFSETQ. The CDR3 runs 16 residues. With 7 bases clipped from V and 0 bases from J, the junction kept 10 bases outside the gene matches. CDR3 loop: CASVLMGQHSNQPQHF. CDR3 in DNA: TGCGCCAGCGTACTAATGGGACAGCATAGCAATCAGCCCCAGCATTTT.

CDR3 DNA: TGCGCCAGCAGCCAAGATTTGCATCAACGGGGACAGGCTTTTGGCTACACCTTC. It yields the protein CASSQDLHQRGQAFGYTF. The chain employs TRBV4-3 and TRBJ1-2; TRBD1 matches 8 bases. Trimming cost V 0 bases and J 7 bases; bases outside gene matches: 16. CDR1 is LGHNA, CDR2 YSLEER, per germline. This CDR3 contains 18 residues.

Details on this clone: This same CDR3 is encoded by further DNA sequences in the sample. The J gene is TRBJ1-5, the V gene TRBV30, with D maybe TRBD1 (5 bases). The CDR3 length is 12 residues. Per the germline V gene, CDR1 is GTSNPN and CDR2 is SVGIG (reference sequence). Trimming removed 2 bases at V and 4 bases at J, with 6 bases between. The CDR3 DNA follows: TGTGCCTGGAGTCCAGGGAATCAGCCCCAGCATTTT. Translated: CAWSPGNQPQHF.

The V and J genes are TRBV5-1 and TRBJ2-3, with 7 nucleotides matching TRBD2. V dropped 0 bases and J dropped 1; count of bases not matched to a gene: 8. Germline values: CDR1 SGHRS, CDR2 YFSETQ. The CDR3 consists of 17 residues. The CDR3 nucleotides are TGCGCCAGCAGCTTGGAGGGGCGGGAGTGGGGCACAGATACGCAGTATTTT. Translation gives CASSLEGREWGTDTQYF.

The rearrangement uses TRBV10-3 and TRBJ2-7; possible D gene TRBD1, 5 bases. CDR3 length: 14 amino acids. The germline V and J ends were trimmed by 2 bases and 6 bases, with 14 bases remaining between them. The germline V gene encodes CDR1 ENHRY and CDR2 SYGVKD. CDR3 sequence: CAISETGSALEQYF. CDR3 nucleotides: TGTGCCATCAGTGAGACAGGATCGGCACTCGAGCAGTACTTC.

J is TRBJ2-2 and V is TRBV2; D remains unclear. CDR1 SNHLY and CDR2 FYNNEI come from the germline V gene. Trimming left V 4 bases short and J 6 bases short, with 15 bases between. This CDR3 has 15 amino acids. The CDR3: CASSGVRVTAGELFF. The CDR3 DNA reads TGTGCCAGCAGTGGGGTCCGAGTGACCGCCGGGGAGCTGTTTTTT.

V and J are TRBV27 and TRBJ2-5; D remains ambiguous. V was pared by 2 bases and J by 2 bases, with 15 bases between. This CDR3 comprises 16 residues. Germline loops: CDR1 MNHEY, CDR2 SMNVEV (reference sequence). The CDR3 sequence is CASSLGWRSTQETQYF. Written as DNA, the CDR3 is TGTGCCAGCAGTTTAGGTTGGCGGTCAACACAAGAGACCCAGTACTTC.

V is TRBV30 and J is TRBJ2-6, with 9 bases aligning to TRBD1. Germline V gene lookup returns CDR1 GTSNPN and CDR2 SVGIG (reference sequence). The ends lost 8 bases at V and 1 base at J; junction bases unmatched: 6. The CDR3 spans 15 residues. The CDR3 nucleotides are TGTGCCGTTGAGGACAGGGGATCTGGGGCCAACGTCCTGACTTTC. As protein: CAVEDRGSGANVLTF.

This clone showed up just once. The J gene is TRBJ2-2, the V gene TRBV6-5; D might be TRBD2 (6 bases). Trimming left V 5 bases short and J 3 bases short, with 13 bases between. The CDR3 totals 15 residues. CDR1 is MNHEY, CDR2 SVGAGI, per germline. The CDR3 DNA follows: TGTGCCAGCAGTCCCGGGACTCGGTACACCGGGGAGCTGTTTTTT. Translated, it gives CASSPGTRYTGELFF.

The J gene is TRBJ2-3, the V gene TRBV27, with 7 bases lining up with TRBD1. The germline V gene encodes CDR1 MNHEY and CDR2 SMNVEV (reference sequence). The ends lost 6 bases at V and 4 bases at J; junction bases unmatched: 7. The CDR3 sequence is 14 residues long. The DNA for the CDR3 is TGTGCCAGCAGCTGGGAAGGGGGCGCAGATACGCAGTATTTT. Encoded protein: CASSWEGGADTQYF.

As regards this clone: Other DNA sequences in the same sample also yield this CDR3. The genes are TRBV5-1 and TRBJ2-3; no clear D. Trimming removed 0 bases at V and 2 bases at J, with 7 bases between. This CDR3 has 14 amino acids. Germline CDR1 reads SGHRS; CDR2 reads YFSETQ. CDR3 in amino acids: CASSLGPSTDTQYF. As DNA, the CDR3 is TGCGCCAGCAGCTTGGGTCCCTCCACAGATACGCAGTATTTT.

The chain employs TRBV5-6 and TRBJ1-3; D call uncertain. V lost 4 bases and J 3 bases, leaving 14 bases between the germline ends. Germline V gene data show CDR1 as SGHDT and CDR2 as YYEEEE. The CDR3 is 15 residues long. CDR3 loop: CASSLGWVLGNTIYF. In DNA form, the CDR3 reads TGTGCCAGCAGCCTAGGTTGGGTTCTTGGAAACACCATATATTTT.

The rearrangement uses TRBV30 and TRBJ2-1; D call uncertain. From germline, CDR1 is GTSNPN and CDR2 SVGIG (reference sequence). The CDR3 totals 12 residues. Trimming took 4 bases from V and 7 from J, leaving 11 bases between them. The CDR3 region is CAWMQHRNEQFF. Written as DNA, the CDR3 is TGTGCCTGGATGCAACATAGGAATGAGCAGTTCTTC.

This chain joins TRBV6-1 and TRBJ2-1; the match to TRBD1 covers 7 bases. Germline lookup yields CDR1 MNHNS and CDR2 SASEGT. V dropped 10 bases and J dropped 3; count of bases not matched to a gene: 9. This CDR3 contains 14 residues. CDR3 loop: CATFGQAYYNEQFF. CDR3 coding DNA: TGTGCCACCTTCGGACAGGCCTACTACAATGAGCAGTTCTTC.

V gene TRBV7-2 combines with J gene TRBJ2-7, with 11 bases fitting TRBD2. The V segment lost 1 base and the J segment 3 bases; nucleotides outside the gene matches: 11. Germline V lookup: CDR1 SGHTA, CDR2 FQGNSA. The CDR3 contains 18 residues. This CDR3 is CASSLVTASGGPVYEQYF. The CDR3 nucleotides read TGTGCCAGCAGCTTAGTTACGGCTAGCGGGGGGCCGGTCTACGAGCAGTACTTC.

This chain links TRBV5-5 with TRBJ2-3, with D unclear. The CDR3 loop spans 15 amino acids. CDR1 and CDR2 from the germline V gene are SGHKS and YYEKEE (reference sequence). V was shortened by 1 base and J by 2 bases, with 11 bases between the two germline ends. The CDR3 nucleotides read TGTGCCAGCAGCTTGCTTACCTTTTCCACAGATACGCAGTATTTT. The encoded protein is CASSLLTFSTDTQYF. The variable domain in full, completed from reference TRBV5-5 and TRBJ2-3, reads DAGVTQSPTHLIKTRGQQVTLRCSPISGHKSVSWYQQVLGQGPQFIFQYYEKEERGRGNFPDRFSARQFPNYSSELNVNALLLGDSALYLCASSLLTFSTDTQYFGPGTRLTVL.

The chain joins TRBV4-1 to TRBJ2-2; TRBD1 or TRBD2 may be the D gene (6 bases each). Trimming pared 0 bases from V and 6 bases from J, leaving 17 bases between. CDR1 is MGHRA and CDR2 is YSYEKL in the germline V gene. CDR3 size: 17 residues. Here the CDR3 reads CASSQDRGGLQSGELFF. DNA for the CDR3: TGCGCCAGCAGCCAAGACCGTGGGGGGCTCCAGTCCGGGGAGCTGTTTTTT.

V gene TRBV27 combines with J gene TRBJ1-5, with 8 bases matching TRBD1. CDR3 length equals 14 residues. J lost 5 bases, V lost 4 bases, and 4 bases had no gene match. CDR1 MNHEY and CDR2 SMNVEV come from the germline V gene (reference sequence). DNA of the CDR3: TGTGCCAGCAGTTCGAGGACAGGGCATCAGCCCCAGCATTTT. Encoded protein: CASSSRTGHQPQHF.

This sequence joins TRBV5-1 and TRBJ2-1, with 10 bases fitting TRBD1. This CDR3 contains 16 residues. Losses at the gene ends were 5 bases for V and 10 bases for J; bases not matched to a gene: 15. CDR1 and CDR2 from the germline V gene are SGHRS and YFSETQ. This chain's CDR3 is CASSPTPGQGYPEQFF. Here the CDR3 DNA reads TGCGCCAGCAGTCCTACTCCGGGACAGGGGTACCCGGAGCAGTTCTTC.

V and J are TRBV6-6 and TRBJ1-4, with 9 bases identical to TRBD1. Trimming removed 6 bases from V and 8 bases from J; junction bases left unmatched: 7. Germline V gene sequence: CDR1 MNHNY, CDR2 SVGAGI (reference sequence). The CDR3 extends over 14 amino acids. DNA for the CDR3: TGTGCCAGCAGGACCCAGGACAGGGGCGAAAAACTGTTTTTT. Translated, it gives CASRTQDRGEKLFF.

The chain couples TRBV11-1 to TRBJ2-7; the D is unclear. Looked up from germline, CDR1 is SGHAT and CDR2 is FQDESV (reference sequence). The CDR3 length is 14 residues. V was trimmed by 3 bases and J by 5 bases, leaving 14 bases between them. CDR3 DNA sequence: TGTGCCAGCAGCTTTTCTCACTTTCCCCACGAGCAGTACTTC. Amino acid sequence: CASSFSHFPHEQYF.

This sequence joins TRBV4-1 and TRBJ2-3; TRBD1 aligns across 7 bases. The CDR3 consists of 15 residues. The germline CDR1 and CDR2 sequences are MGHRA and YSYEKL. V gave up 0 bases and J gave up 2 bases; unmatched junction bases: 2. In nucleotides, the CDR3 is TGCGCCAGCAGCCAAGATAGGGGGCTCACAGATACGCAGTATTTT. This gives the protein CASSQDRGLTDTQYF.

The J gene is TRBJ1-4, the V gene TRBV7-2; maybe TRBD1 (6 bases). V shed 5 bases and J shed 5 bases, with 12 bases lying between them. Germline V gene sequence: CDR1 SGHTA, CDR2 FQGNSA. The CDR3 sequence is 14 residues long. CDR3 DNA: TGTGCCAGCAGCCCATGGACAGCAAATGAAAAACTGTTTTTT. It encodes CASSPWTANEKLFF.

V is TRBV7-9 and J is TRBJ1-6; D is perhaps TRBD1 (5 bases). CDR1 is SEHNR, CDR2 FQNEAQ, per germline (reference sequence). This CDR3 spans 13 amino acids. V dropped 7 bases and J dropped 12 bases, with 16 bases sitting between them. As DNA, the CDR3 is TGTGCCAGCACCTTGGGGGTGGGTCGACCCCTCCACTTT. It translates to CASTLGVGRPLHF.

This clone occurred once. The chain couples TRBV7-8 to TRBJ1-4, with TRBD1 matching 7 bases. Germline CDR1 and CDR2: SGHVS and FQNEAQ. V lost 5 bases to trimming and J lost 0 bases; unmatched junction nucleotides: 15. This CDR3 spans 19 amino acids. The CDR3 bases are TGTGCCAGCAGCCAGGGAGATTGGGGACAGCGCTCAACTAATGAAAAACTGTTTTTT. This translates into CASSQGDWGQRSTNEKLFF.

V usage is TRBV7-8 and J usage is TRBJ2-2; D ambiguous. The CDR3 consists of 14 residues. The germline CDR1 and CDR2 sequences are SGHVS and FQNEAQ. V lost 5 bases and J 0 bases, leaving 7 bases between the germline ends. CDR3 in amino acids: CASSQHANTGELFF. The CDR3 DNA sequence: TGTGCCAGCAGCCAACATGCGAACACCGGGGAGCTGTTTTTT.